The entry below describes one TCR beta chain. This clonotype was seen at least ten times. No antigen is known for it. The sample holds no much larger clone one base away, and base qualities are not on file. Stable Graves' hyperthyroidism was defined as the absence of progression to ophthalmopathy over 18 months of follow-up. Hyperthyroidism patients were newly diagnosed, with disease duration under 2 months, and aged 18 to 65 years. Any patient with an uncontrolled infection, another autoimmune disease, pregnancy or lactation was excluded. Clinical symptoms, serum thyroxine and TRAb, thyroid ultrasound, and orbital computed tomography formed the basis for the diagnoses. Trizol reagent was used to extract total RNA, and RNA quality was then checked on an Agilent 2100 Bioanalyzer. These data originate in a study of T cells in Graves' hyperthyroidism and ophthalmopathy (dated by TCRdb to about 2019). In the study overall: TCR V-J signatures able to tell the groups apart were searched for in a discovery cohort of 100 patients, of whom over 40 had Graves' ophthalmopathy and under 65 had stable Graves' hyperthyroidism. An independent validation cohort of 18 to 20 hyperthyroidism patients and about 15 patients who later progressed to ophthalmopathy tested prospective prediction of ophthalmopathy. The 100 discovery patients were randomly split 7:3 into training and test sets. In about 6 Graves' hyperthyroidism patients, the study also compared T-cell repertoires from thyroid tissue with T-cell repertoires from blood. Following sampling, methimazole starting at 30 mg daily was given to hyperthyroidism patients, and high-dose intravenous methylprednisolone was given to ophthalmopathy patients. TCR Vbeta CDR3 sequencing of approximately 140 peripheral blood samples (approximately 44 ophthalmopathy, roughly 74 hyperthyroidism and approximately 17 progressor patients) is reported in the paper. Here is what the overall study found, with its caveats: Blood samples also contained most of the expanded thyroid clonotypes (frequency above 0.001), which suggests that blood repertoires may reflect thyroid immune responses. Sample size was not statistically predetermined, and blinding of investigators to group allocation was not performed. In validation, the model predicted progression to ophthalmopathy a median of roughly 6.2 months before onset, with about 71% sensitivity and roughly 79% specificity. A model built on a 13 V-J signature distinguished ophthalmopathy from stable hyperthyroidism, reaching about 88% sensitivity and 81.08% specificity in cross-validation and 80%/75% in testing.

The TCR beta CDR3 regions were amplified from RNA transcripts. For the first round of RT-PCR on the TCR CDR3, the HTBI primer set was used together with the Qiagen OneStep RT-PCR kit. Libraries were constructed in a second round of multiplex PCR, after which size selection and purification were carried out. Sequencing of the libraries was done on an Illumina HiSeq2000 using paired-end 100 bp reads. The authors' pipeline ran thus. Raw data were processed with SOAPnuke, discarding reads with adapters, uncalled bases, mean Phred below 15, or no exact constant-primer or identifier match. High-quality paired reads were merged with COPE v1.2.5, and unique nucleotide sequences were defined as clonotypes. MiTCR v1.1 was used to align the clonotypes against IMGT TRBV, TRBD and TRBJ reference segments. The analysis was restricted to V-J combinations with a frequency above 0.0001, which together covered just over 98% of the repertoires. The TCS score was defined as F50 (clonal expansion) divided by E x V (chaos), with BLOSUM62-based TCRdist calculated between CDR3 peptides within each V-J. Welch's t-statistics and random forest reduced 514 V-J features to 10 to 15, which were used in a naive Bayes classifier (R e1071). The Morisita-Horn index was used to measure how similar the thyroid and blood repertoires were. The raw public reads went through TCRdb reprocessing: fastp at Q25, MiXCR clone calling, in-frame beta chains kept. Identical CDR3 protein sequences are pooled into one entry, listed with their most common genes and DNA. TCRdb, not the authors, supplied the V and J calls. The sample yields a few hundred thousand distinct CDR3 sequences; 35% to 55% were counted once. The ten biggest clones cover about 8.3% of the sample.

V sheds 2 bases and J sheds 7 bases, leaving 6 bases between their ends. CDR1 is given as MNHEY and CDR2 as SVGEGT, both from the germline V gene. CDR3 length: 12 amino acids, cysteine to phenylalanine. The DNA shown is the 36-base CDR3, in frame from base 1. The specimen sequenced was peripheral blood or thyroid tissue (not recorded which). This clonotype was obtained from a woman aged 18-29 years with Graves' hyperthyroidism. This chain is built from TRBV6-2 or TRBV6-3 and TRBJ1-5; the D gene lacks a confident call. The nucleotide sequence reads TGTGCCAGCAGTTACCCCCCGCAGCCCCAGCATTTT. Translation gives CASSYPPQPQHF.